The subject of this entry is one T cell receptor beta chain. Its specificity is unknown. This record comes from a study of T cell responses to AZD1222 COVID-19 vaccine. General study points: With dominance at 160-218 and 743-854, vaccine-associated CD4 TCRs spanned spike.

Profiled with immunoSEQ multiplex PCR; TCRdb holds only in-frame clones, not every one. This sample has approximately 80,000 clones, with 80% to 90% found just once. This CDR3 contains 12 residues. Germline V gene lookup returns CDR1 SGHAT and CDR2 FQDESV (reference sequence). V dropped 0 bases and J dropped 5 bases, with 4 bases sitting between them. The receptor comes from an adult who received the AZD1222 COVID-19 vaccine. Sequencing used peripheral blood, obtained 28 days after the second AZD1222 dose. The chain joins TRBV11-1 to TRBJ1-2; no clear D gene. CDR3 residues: CASSLASYGYTF. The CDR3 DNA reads TGTGCCAGCAGCTTAGCCTCGTATGGCTACACCTTC.